These T cell receptor beta chains were read from a single sample in a study of T-cell memory formation after mild COVID-19. TCRdb reprocessed the 5' RACE reads via MiXCR and lists one record per CDR3 protein. The data show 300,000 to 350,000 distinct CDR3 sequences, roughly 19% seen once. Sequenced input: PBMCs or a T cell subset sorted from them (not recorded which). The receptors were sampled from a man between 18 and 35 years old who had mild COVID-19 (a few samples of this study predate the infection). Cell type and time point are not known. The conserved cysteine and the conserved F or W are not part of the CDR3 here.

TRBV14 | 11 | ASQTSARETQY
TRBV24-1 | 10 | ATSGTGYRYT
TRBV7-9 | 9 | ASSSGAEAF
TRBV7-2 | 16 | ASSRGTSGGLLQETQY
TRBV4-3 | 13 | ASSQELVGPPTLH
TRBV18 | 12 | ASSQNRGNTEAF
TRBV7-2 | 15 | ASSLEGTGSGANVLT
TRBV7-2 | 12 | ASSLRQGTTEAF
TRBV7-6 | 12 | ASSLAPTNQPQH
TRBV6-2/TRBV6-3 | 13 | ASRLRGQGNTEAF
TRBV4-2 | 14 | ASSQDRTFRGYGYT
TRBV5-6 | 11 | ASSLASGEKLF
TRBV6-1 | 8 | ASRSVEQY